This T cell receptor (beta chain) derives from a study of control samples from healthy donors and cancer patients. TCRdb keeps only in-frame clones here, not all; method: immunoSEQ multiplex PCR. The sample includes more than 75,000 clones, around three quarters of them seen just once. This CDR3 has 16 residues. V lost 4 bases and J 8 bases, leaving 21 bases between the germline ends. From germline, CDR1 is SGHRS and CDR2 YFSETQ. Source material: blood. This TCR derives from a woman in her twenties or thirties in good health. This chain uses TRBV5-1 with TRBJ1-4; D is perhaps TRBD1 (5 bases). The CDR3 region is CASSPALQGRKEKLFF. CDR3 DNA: TGCGCCAGCAGCCCGGCCCTGCAGGGAAGGAAGGAAAAACTGTTTTTT.